A selection of T cell receptor beta chains follows, all from one sample in a study of blood T cell repertoires in COVID-19. Clones were read by immunoSEQ multiplex PCR, and TCRdb kept only the in-frame ones, dropping some. The data show about 81,000 clones, about 91% seen once. Source material: peripheral blood. The receptors come from a man aged 65 to 85 with active or convalescent COVID-19. Each CDR3 is given with its conserved first and last residue. D genes are given only for firm matches. Not every row has a clone size; where given, it reads once, few, many or a size class.

TRBJ2-3 | TRBD2 | - | 15 | TRBV19 | CASRTTSGVGDTQYF | TGTGCCAGTAGGACGACTAGCGGGGTCGGAGATACGCAGTATTTT
TRBJ2-7 | - | - | 15 | TRBV5-1 | CASSLSRTVAYEQYF | TGCGCCAGCAGCTTGTCGAGGACAGTGGCCTACGAGCAGTACTTC
TRBJ2-7 | - | - | 18 | TRBV23-1 | CASSQPGSSPDSGNEQYF | TGCGCCAGCAGTCAACCAGGCTCTAGCCCAGATTCGGGGAACGAGCAGTACTTC
TRBJ2-7 | TRBD1 | - | 15 | TRBV6-5 | CASRKGSGGFYEQYF | TGTGCCAGCAGGAAGGGGTCAGGGGGTTTCTACGAGCAGTACTTC
TRBJ2-1 | TRBD1 | once | 16 | TRBV27 | CASSSLDRGPYNEQFF | TGTGCCAGCAGTTCCCTTGACAGGGGGCCCTACAATGAGCAGTTCTTC
TRBJ2-1 | - | - | 14 | TRBV2 | CATQSGRGYNEQFF | TGTGCCACCCAATCGGGGCGGGGCTACAATGAGCAGTTCTTC
TRBJ2-1 | - | - | 14 | TRBV4-1 | CASTPVRALNEQFF | TGCGCCAGCACCCCGGTCAGGGCGCTCAATGAGCAGTTCTTC
TRBJ1-2 | - | - | 16 | TRBV5-6 | CASSFRQRPLVYGYTF | TGTGCCAGCAGCTTCAGACAGCGCCCGCTTGTCTATGGCTACACCTTC
TRBJ1-2 | - | - | 15 | TRBV27 | CASSLIVQGTYGYTF | TGTGCCAGCAGTTTAATTGTCCAGGGAACCTATGGCTACACCTTC
TRBJ1-1 | TRBD1 | - | 15 | TRBV9 | CASSVGDRMNTEAFF | TGTGCCAGCAGCGTAGGGGACAGGATGAACACTGAAGCTTTCTTT
TRBJ2-5 | - | - | 13 | TRBV28 | CASSFLRQGGWNF | TGTGCCAGCAGTTTCCTCAGACAGGGAGGTTGGAACTTC
TRBJ2-7 | - | few | 15 | TRBV7-9 | CASSLRQDSAYEQYF | TGTGCCAGCAGCTTAAGACAGGACTCAGCCTACGAGCAGTACTTC
TRBJ1-4 | - | few | 15 | TRBV7-8 | CASSGGGATNEKLFF | TGTGCCAGCAGCGGAGGGGGGGCAACTAATGAAAAACTGTTTTTT
TRBJ1-2 | - | - | 13 | TRBV6-4 | CASSPGTRYGYTF | TGTGCCAGCAGTCCGGGGACTCGCTATGGCTACACCTTC
TRBJ1-1 | - | - | 13 | TRBV15 | CATSTRADTEAFF | TGTGCCACCAGCACGCGGGCTGACACTGAAGCTTTCTTT
TRBJ2-5 | TRBD1 | - | 16 | TRBV6-1 | CASSEGPGTAQETQYF | TGTGCCAGCAGTGAAGGACCCGGGACAGCACAAGAGACCCAGTACTTC
TRBJ1-5 | - | - | 13 | TRBV28 | CASSLSALQPQHF | TGTGCCAGCAGTTTGAGCGCGTTGCAGCCCCAGCATTTT
TRBJ2-2 | - | - | 11 | TRBV7-6 | CASSSYGELFF | TGTGCCAGCAGCTCTTACGGGGAGCTGTTTTTT
TRBJ1-2 | TRBD1 | - | 14 | TRBV3-1/TRBV3-2 | CASSPTGGSYGYTF | TGTGCCAGCAGCCCGACAGGGGGTTCCTATGGCTACACCTTC
TRBJ1-1 | - | - | 11 | TRBV19 | CASHQDTEAFF | TGTGCCAGCCACCAGGACACTGAAGCTTTCTTT
TRBJ1-2 | - | - | 14 | TRBV5-1 | CASSLQQPNYGYTF | TGCGCCAGCAGCCTACAACAGCCAAACTATGGCTACACCTTC
TRBJ2-5 | - | - | 16 | TRBV28 | CASSLDRRLRKETQYF | TGTGCCAGCAGTTTGGACAGACGGTTGAGGAAAGAGACCCAGTACTTC
TRBJ2-5 | TRBD2 | - | 14 | TRBV4-2 | CASSLERGEETQYF | TGTGCCAGCAGCCTGGAGCGGGGGGAAGAGACCCAGTACTTC
TRBJ1-3 | - | - | 15 | TRBV6-5 | CASSPDRGAGNTIYF | TGTGCCAGCAGCCCGGACAGAGGCGCTGGAAACACCATATATTTT
TRBJ1-2 | - | - | 15 | TRBV19 | CASSILPGPSDGYTF | TGTGCCAGTAGTATTTTGCCAGGTCCCTCGGATGGCTACACCTTC
TRBJ1-1 | - | - | 16 | TRBV7-9 | CASRGAAGKKNTEAFF | TGTGCCAGCAGAGGGGCGGCTGGGAAGAAGAACACTGAAGCTTTCTTT
TRBJ1-6 | TRBD1 | - | 15 | TRBV7-2 | CASSRTGVRGAPLHF | TGTGCCAGCAGCCGGACAGGGGTCCGAGGGGCACCCCTCCACTTT
TRBJ1-1 | - | - | 13 | TRBV29-1 | CSVEAARRTEAFF | TGCAGCGTTGAAGCCGCGAGAAGAACTGAAGCTTTCTTT
TRBJ1-6 | - | once | 15 | TRBV15 | CATSRDVGGNSPLHF | TGTGCCACCAGCAGAGATGTCGGGGGAAATTCACCCCTCCACTTT
TRBJ1-4 | - | - | 16 | TRBV7-6 | CASSLAGGSTNEKLFF | TGTGCCAGCAGCTTAGCGGGAGGGTCAACTAATGAAAAACTGTTTTTT
TRBJ2-1 | TRBD1 | - | 13 | TRBV5-1 | CASSPGTGTEQFF | TGCGCCAGCAGCCCCGGGACAGGGACTGAGCAGTTCTTC
TRBJ1-5 | - | - | 17 | TRBV10-3 | CAISPGLQGADNQPQHF | TGTGCCATCAGCCCGGGATTACAGGGTGCTGACAATCAGCCCCAGCATTTT
TRBJ1-3 | - | - | 16 | TRBV2 | CASSEALSRVGNTIYF | TGTGCCAGCAGTGAAGCGCTTTCCAGGGTTGGAAACACCATATATTTT
TRBJ2-1 | TRBD2 | - | 15 | TRBV9 | CASSVQASGGREQFF | TGTGCCAGCAGCGTGCAGGCTAGCGGGGGTCGGGAGCAGTTCTTC
TRBJ2-2 | - | - | 13 | TRBV9 | CASSRGFTGELFF | TGTGCCAGCAGCCGAGGTTTCACCGGGGAGCTGTTTTTT
TRBJ2-5 | TRBD2 | - | 14 | TRBV5-1 | CASSLSGGGETQYF | TGCGCCAGCAGCTTGAGCGGGGGCGGAGAGACCCAGTACTTC
TRBJ1-1 | - | - | 16 | TRBV11-1 | CASSSPPGLRNTEAFF | TGTGCCAGCAGCTCACCCCCGGGACTAAGGAACACTGAAGCTTTCTTT
TRBJ1-2 | - | - | 14 | TRBV7-9 | CASSLEGIFYGYTF | TGTGCCAGCAGCTTAGAGGGGATTTTCTATGGCTACACCTTC